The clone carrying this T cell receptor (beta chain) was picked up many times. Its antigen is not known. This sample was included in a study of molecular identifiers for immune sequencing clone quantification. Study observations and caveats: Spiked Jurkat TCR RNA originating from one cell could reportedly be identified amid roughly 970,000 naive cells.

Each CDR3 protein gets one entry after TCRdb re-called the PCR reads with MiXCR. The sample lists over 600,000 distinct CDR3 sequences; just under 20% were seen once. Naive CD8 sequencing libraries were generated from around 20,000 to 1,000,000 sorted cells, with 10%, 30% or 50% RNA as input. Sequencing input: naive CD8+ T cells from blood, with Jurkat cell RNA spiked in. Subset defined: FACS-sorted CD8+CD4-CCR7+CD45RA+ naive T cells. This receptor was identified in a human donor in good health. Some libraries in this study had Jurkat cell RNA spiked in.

CDR3 coding DNA: TGTGCCAGCAGTGAGACAGGGCCGGCCTACGAGCAGTACTTC. Its translation is CASSETGPAYEQYF. The chain employs TRBV6-5 and TRBJ2-7; 7 nucleotides line up with TRBD1. From germline, CDR1 is MNHEY and CDR2 SVGAGI. This CDR3 is built from 14 residues. The V segment lost 5 bases and the J segment 2 bases; nucleotides outside the gene matches: 6.